Each of the 26 T cell receptor beta chains below was sequenced from the same sample in a study of early T cells in non-severe SARS-CoV-2 infection. One entry per CDR3 protein, called by TCRdb with MiXCR from the 5' RACE reads. The repertoire holds tens of thousands of distinct CDR3 sequences, with around 12% as singletons. The specimen comprised whole blood, sampled at baseline. The receptor set was obtained from an adult who was a healthcare worker with PCR-confirmed SARS-CoV-2 infection or an uninfected control (not recorded which).

In DNA form, the CDR3 reads TGCAGTGCCATCCCCGTCTCGAACACTGAAGCTTTCTTT. It encodes CSAIPVSNTEAFF. V usage is TRBV20-1 and J usage is TRBJ1-1; no reliable D call. Germline CDR1 is DFQATT and CDR2 is SNEGSKA (reference sequence). Between the trimmed V and J ends, which lost 6 bases and 1 base, there was a span of 12 bases. This CDR3 spans 13 amino acids.

There are many counts of this clonotype. The chain uses TRBV7-9 and TRBJ1-1; 7 bases fit TRBD1. The germline gives CDR1 SEHNR, CDR2 FQNEAQ (reference sequence). The CDR3 covers 19 residues. Trimming took 4 bases from V and 3 from J; bases not matched to a gene: 20. As DNA, the CDR3 is TGTGCCAGCAGCTCACGGAACCGCGGACAGGTTGGTCGGGACACTGAAGCTTTCTTT. Its protein is CASSSRNRGQVGRDTEAFF.

This clonotype was found many times. V gene TRBV6-6 combines with J gene TRBJ2-2; TRBD1 matches at 7 bases. The junction had 3 bases not matched to a gene; V was cut back by 7 bases and J by 1 base. Germline V gene lookup returns CDR1 MNHNY and CDR2 SVGAGI (reference sequence). The CDR3 runs 14 residues. CDR3 DNA sequence: TGTGCCAGCATCAGGACAGGGAACACCGGGGAGCTGTTTTTT. It specifies CASIRTGNTGELFF.

The chain has TRBV28 and TRBJ1-2; 8 bases are a match to TRBD1. The germline gives CDR1 MDHEN, CDR2 SYDVKM. The CDR3 loop spans 14 amino acids. V gave up 6 bases and J gave up 2 bases; unmatched junction bases: 5. CDR3 loop: CASSKDRENYGYTF. Here the CDR3 DNA reads TGTGCCAGCAGCAAGGACAGGGAGAACTATGGCTACACCTTC.

V usage is TRBV28 and J usage is TRBJ2-2; a weak D match, TRBD1 (6 bases). Trimming removed 6 bases from V and 2 bases from J, with 10 bases in between. The length of the CDR3 is 14 residues. The germline CDR1 and CDR2 sequences are MDHEN and SYDVKM. Written as DNA, the CDR3 is TGTGCCAGCAGCACCAGGGGAAACACCGGGGAGCTGTTTTTT. It is translated as CASSTRGNTGELFF.

In this sample, this clonotype turned up a few times. The chain carries TRBV2 and TRBJ2-7; D call uncertain. The germline gives CDR1 SNHLY, CDR2 FYNNEI. Deletions cut 7 bases from V and 6 bases from J, with 10 bases between. The CDR3 totals 11 residues. CDR3 nucleotide sequence: TGTGCCAGCACGCCGGCCCGCGAGCAGTACTTC. Translation gives CASTPAREQYF. Supplemented by reference TRBV2 and TRBJ2-7, the full variable domain reads EPEVTQTPSHQVTQMGQEVILRCVPISNHLYFYWYRQILGQKVEFLVSFYNNEISEKSEIFDDQFSVERPDGSNFTLKIRSTKLEDSAMYFCASTPAREQYFGPGTRLTVT.

With respect to this clonotype: Just one base apart from a much larger clone, this may be a read error. The V gene is TRBV7-2, the J gene TRBJ2-1; a possible D gene is TRBD1 (6 bases). V shed 1 base and J shed 6 bases, with 13 bases lying between them. The CDR3 extends over 15 amino acids. CDR1 and CDR2 (germline): SGHTA, FQGNSA. CDR3 bases: TGTGCCAGCAGCTTAGACAGGGTCGTTGGCAATGAGCAGTTCTTC. This encodes CASSLDRVVGNEQFF. The full variable domain, with the rest looked up from reference TRBV7-2 and TRBJ2-1, is GAGVSQSPSNKVTEKGKDVELRCDPISGHTALYWYRQSLGQGLEFLIYFQGNSAPDKSGLPSDRFSAERTGGSVSTLTIQRTQQEDSAVYLCASSLDRVVGNEQFFGPGTRLTVL.

The sample holds a few counts of this clonotype. The chain carries TRBV30 and TRBJ2-2; D unclear. This CDR3 is 11 amino acids long. The germline CDR1 and CDR2 sequences are GTSNPN and SVGIG (reference sequence). V lost 0 bases to trimming and J lost 7 bases, with 3 bases between them. CDR3 coding DNA: TGTGCCTGGAGTGTATTCGGGGAGCTGTTTTTT. Encoded protein: CAWSVFGELFF.

This clonotype was detected many times. The chain is built from TRBV27 and TRBJ1-2; 9 nucleotides align to TRBD1. This CDR3 comprises 14 residues. The germline CDR1 and CDR2 sequences are MNHEY and SMNVEV (reference sequence). The trim removed 2 bases at V and 4 bases at J, leaving 2 bases unmatched. The CDR3 sequence: CASSLRGQGYGYTF. CDR3 nucleotide sequence: TGTGCCAGCAGTTTACGGGGACAGGGCTATGGCTACACCTTC.

The CDR3 loop is CASSLGAGTDTQYF. In nucleotides, the CDR3 is TGTGCCAGCAGTTTGGGGGCCGGCACAGATACGCAGTATTTT. The V call is TRBV12-3 or TRBV12-4, the J call TRBJ2-3, with D possibly matching TRBD1 (6 bases). This CDR3 has 14 residues. The germline V and J ends were trimmed by 3 bases and 1 base, with 8 bases remaining between them.

The rearrangement joins TRBV18 to TRBJ1-1, with D unresolved. The CDR3 consists of 15 residues. The V end was cut by 0 bases, the J end by 1 base, with 9 bases between. Per the germline V gene, CDR1 is KGHSH and CDR2 is LQKENI. The CDR3 protein is CASSPPNRENTEAFF. The CDR3 DNA sequence: TGTGCCAGCTCACCACCGAATCGCGAGAACACTGAAGCTTTCTTT.

The chain has TRBV29-1 and TRBJ2-7, with a possible D match to TRBD2 (6 bases). Germline lookup yields CDR1 SQVTM and CDR2 ANQGSEA. This CDR3 is built from 13 residues. V was cut by 3 bases and J by 5 bases, with 14 bases left in between. The CDR3 region is CSVDGGSPHEQYF. The CDR3 nucleotides are TGCAGCGTTGATGGAGGGAGCCCGCACGAGCAGTACTTC.

This clonotype was counted a few times. This sequence joins TRBV29-1 and TRBJ1-1, with D unclear. CDR1 is SQVTM, CDR2 ANQGSEA, per germline. This CDR3 region has 13 residues. Trimming removed 4 bases at V and 2 bases at J, with 11 bases between. CDR3 protein: CSVVRGSNTEAFF. CDR3 sequence (DNA): TGCAGCGTTGTACGCGGGTCCAACACTGAAGCTTTCTTT.

In regard to this clonotype: A much larger clone sits a single nucleotide away, making a read error possible. Given the absence of the conserved phenylalanine or tryptophan at the CDR3 end, a read error is likely. The chain has TRBV5-1 and TRBJ1-2; D is perhaps TRBD1 (6 bases). Trimming took off 0 bases at V and 4 bases at J, with 13 bases between the two ends. CDR1 is SGHRS, CDR2 YFSETQ, per germline. The CDR3 runs 15 residues. CDR3 coding DNA: TGCGCCAGCAGCTTGGCGGGGGGCGAGATCTATGGCTACACCTAC. Translation: CASSLAGGEIYGYTY.

This clonotype was detected only a few times. The rearrangement joins TRBV2 to TRBJ1-5; possible D gene TRBD1, 6 bases. This CDR3 comprises 12 residues. Deletions cut 8 bases from V and 7 bases from J, with 12 bases between. Germline V gene data show CDR1 as SNHLY and CDR2 as FYNNEI. In DNA, the CDR3 is TGTGCCAGCTGGGGGCCGGGGCAGCCCCAGCATTTT. It is translated as CASWGPGQPQHF. The complete variable domain, with remaining parts taken from reference TRBV2 and TRBJ1-5, reads EPEVTQTPSHQVTQMGQEVILRCVPISNHLYFYWYRQILGQKVEFLVSFYNNEISEKSEIFDDQFSVERPDGSNFTLKIRSTKLEDSAMYFCASWGPGQPQHFGDGTRLSIL.

The chain is built from TRBV7-2 and TRBJ1-4; TRBD1 agrees at 10 bases. With 5 bases clipped from V and 6 bases from J, the junction kept 6 bases outside the gene matches. The CDR3 spans 15 residues. Germline V gene lookup returns CDR1 SGHTA and CDR2 FQGNSA. The CDR3 region is CASSRDRGRDEKLFF. The CDR3 DNA reads TGTGCCAGCAGCCGCGACAGGGGGCGAGATGAAAAACTGTTTTTT. Using reference TRBV7-2 and TRBJ1-4 for the parts outside the CDR3, the full variable domain is GAGVSQSPSNKVTEKGKDVELRCDPISGHTALYWYRQSLGQGLEFLIYFQGNSAPDKSGLPSDRFSAERTGGSVSTLTIQRTQQEDSAVYLCASSRDRGRDEKLFFGSGTQLSVL.

The chain carries TRBV10-3 and TRBJ2-3; a possible D gene is TRBD1 (8 bases). V lost 10 bases, J lost 2 bases, and 25 bases lay in between. The CDR3 is 17 amino acids. Germline V gene data show CDR1 as ENHRY and CDR2 as SYGVKD. This CDR3 reads CASKGTTGGLFTDTQYF. The CDR3 DNA sequence: TGTGCCAGCAAAGGGACTACAGGGGGGTTATTCACAGATACGCAGTATTTT.

This clonotype appeared a few times. CDR3 region: CASSPGGQQPQHF. CDR3 DNA: TGTGCCAGCAGCCCCGGGGGGCAGCAGCCCCAGCATTTT. The V gene is TRBV2, the J gene TRBJ1-5; perhaps TRBD1 as D (6 bases). CDR1 and CDR2 (germline): SNHLY, FYNNEI. This CDR3 comprises 13 residues. V was pared by 6 bases and J by 7 bases, with 13 bases between.

The V and J genes are TRBV2 and TRBJ2-7; 9 bases map to TRBD2. Trimming at V came to 4 bases and at J to 4 bases, leaving 5 bases not matched to a gene. This CDR3 has 14 amino acids. Germline lookup yields CDR1 SNHLY and CDR2 FYNNEI. Here the CDR3 DNA reads TGTGCCAGCAGTGTTAGCGGGAGCGCTTACGAGCAGTACTTC. The encoded protein is CASSVSGSAYEQYF.

The chain couples TRBV29-1 to TRBJ2-1; a possible D gene is TRBD1 (5 bases). The germline V gene has CDR1 SQVTM and CDR2 ANQGSEA. The CDR3 runs to 14 residues. Between the trimmed V and J ends, which lost 1 base and 7 bases, there was a span of 14 bases. The CDR3 region is CSVEASQGWNEQFF. The CDR3 coding sequence is TGCAGCGTTGAAGCGAGTCAGGGATGGAATGAGCAGTTCTTC.

This clonotype has a count of ten or more. The rearrangement uses TRBV14 and TRBJ1-6, with D maybe TRBD1 (5 bases). Germline loops: CDR1 SGHDN, CDR2 FVKESK. The CDR3 is 13 residues long. Trimming stripped 1 base from V and 11 bases from J, with 9 bases between. The chain's CDR3 is CASSQVKTAPLHF. The CDR3 coding sequence is TGTGCCAGCAGCCAAGTAAAGACAGCACCCCTCCACTTT.

The chain is built from TRBV7-2 and TRBJ2-3, with 8 bases fitting TRBD1. Germline trimming cut 7 bases from V and 0 bases from J; bases unmatched to any gene: 6. Germline values: CDR1 SGHTA, CDR2 FQGNSA. This CDR3 contains 15 residues. The chain's CDR3 is CASNTDRGSTDTQYF. The CDR3 DNA reads TGTGCCAGCAATACAGACAGGGGAAGCACAGATACGCAGTATTTT.

This clonotype has ten or more counts. The chain recombines TRBV6-1 with TRBJ2-1; D is unresolved. V was pared by 6 bases and J by 5 bases, with 11 bases between. Germline V lookup: CDR1 MNHNS, CDR2 SASEGT. The CDR3 runs 13 residues. In DNA, the CDR3 is TGTGCCAGCAGGTGGGGTCACGACAATGAGCAGTTCTTC. This codes for CASRWGHDNEQFF.

This clonotype was seen at least ten times. This CDR3 is missing its conserved last phenylalanine or tryptophan, likely due to a read error. No DNA is shown, since the ends of the CDR3 on it are uncertain; the CDR3 is the one TCRdb lists. The CDR3 here is CASSEAEGRTAVV. The chain recombines TRBV2 with TRBJ1-6. Per germline, CDR1 SNHLY and CDR2 FYNNEI. Ends included, the CDR3 has 13 residues.

Notes on this clonotype: A read error may produce the germline difference seen at one junction end. V and J are TRBV18 and TRBJ1-1, with a weak D call TRBD1 (5 bases). The CDR3 sequence is 13 residues long. Germline-derived CDR1 and CDR2 are KGHSH and LQKENI. Here the CDR3 DNA reads TGTGCCAGTTCACGGGGGATGAACACTGAAGCTTTCTTT. Its translation: CASSRGMNTEAFF. The full variable domain, rest sourced from reference TRBV18 and TRBJ1-1, is NAGVMQNPRHLVRRRGQEARLRCSPMKGHSHVYWYRQLPEEGLKFMVYLQKENIIDESGMPKERFSAEFPKEGPSILRIQQVVRGDSAAYFCASSRGMNTEAFFGQGTRLTVV.

The chain links TRBV7-2 to TRBJ2-3, with D hard to call. V lost 8 bases and J lost 8, with 26 bases in between. Germline CDR1 SGHTA, CDR2 FQGNSA. This CDR3 has 16 residues. For the CDR3, the DNA is TGTGCCAGCCGACAATCCCGGAATGGCCCCTTCGGTACGCAGTATTTT. This sequence encodes CASRQSRNGPFGTQYF. Drawing the rest from reference TRBV7-2 and TRBJ2-3, the complete variable domain is GAGVSQSPSNKVTEKGKDVELRCDPISGHTALYWYRQSLGQGLEFLIYFQGNSAPDKSGLPSDRFSAERTGGSVSTLTIQRTQQEDSAVYLCASRQSRNGPFGTQYFGPGTRLTVL.